One T cell receptor (beta chain) is described in this entry. Its target is unknown. This entry comes from a study of vaccination effects on CD4 cells after COVID-19. Antigen-specific CD4+ T cells expanded by the ViraFEST assay with viral peptide pools were then sequenced. With 9 to 11 days of culture completed, CD4+ T cells were isolated. PBMC cultures contained around 2 million cells per well, approximately 10 IU/ml IL-2 and roughly 9.4 ug/ml peptides. It was on days 3 and 7 that half the medium was replaced with IL-2 medium. V lost 0 bases and J lost 0, with 12 bases in between. CDR1 and CDR2 (germline): MRHNA, SNTAGT. The length of the CDR3 is 17 residues. Assay used: immunoSEQ multiplex PCR; TCRdb lists only in-frame clones, some missing. The sample has about 54,000 clones; 80% to 85% are singletons.

The origin of this receptor is a human donor who received a COVID-19 vaccine. The source material was CD4+ T cells from PBMCs cultured with HCoV-229E spike peptides, sampled before COVID-19 vaccination. V gene TRBV6-4 combines with J gene TRBJ1-5; D gene uncertain. The CDR3 nucleotides read TGTGCCAGCAGTGACTCGATGGCAGGAGATAGCAATCAGCCCCAGCATTTT. This sequence encodes CASSDSMAGDSNQPQHF.